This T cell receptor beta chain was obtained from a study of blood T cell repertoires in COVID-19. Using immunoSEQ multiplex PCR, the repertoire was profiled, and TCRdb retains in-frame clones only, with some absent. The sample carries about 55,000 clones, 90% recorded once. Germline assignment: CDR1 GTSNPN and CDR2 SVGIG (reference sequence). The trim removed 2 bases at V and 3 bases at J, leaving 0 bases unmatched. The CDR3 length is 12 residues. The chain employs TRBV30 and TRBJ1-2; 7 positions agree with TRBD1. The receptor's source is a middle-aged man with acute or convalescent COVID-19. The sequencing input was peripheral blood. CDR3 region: CAWSTGDYGYTF. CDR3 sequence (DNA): TGTGCCTGGAGTACAGGGGACTATGGCTACACCTTC.